The 32 T cell receptor beta chains reported below all come from one sample, sequenced in a study of PD-L1 blockade in urothelial cancer. Using immunoSEQ multiplex PCR, the repertoire was profiled, and TCRdb retains in-frame clones only, with some absent. The profile shows 35,000 to 55,000 clones, almost 85% of them singletons. Noted time point: peripheral blood 6 weeks after treatment start. Sequences were derived from PBMCs, sampled around atezolizumab (anti-PD-L1) treatment. Every receptor here comes from a man between 60 and 75 years old with urothelial cancer.

A note on this clone: This same CDR3 is encoded by further DNA sequences in the sample. J is TRBJ2-1 and V is TRBV5-1, with D possibly matching TRBD2 (5 bases). The CDR3 contains 11 residues. V gave up 0 bases and J gave up 10 bases, with 5 bases separating them. Germline CDR1 and CDR2: SGHRS and YFSETQ. CDR3 loop: CASSLGGEQFF. DNA of the CDR3: TGCGCCAGCAGCTTGGGAGGGGAGCAGTTCTTC.

The genes are TRBV29-1 and TRBJ2-5; D unclear. Between the trimmed V and J ends, which lost 4 bases and 5 bases, there was a span of 8 bases. CDR1 and CDR2 from the germline V gene are SQVTM and ANQGSEA. CDR3 length: 11 amino acids. The CDR3 nucleotides read TGCAGCGTTGCTCCCACTGAGACCCAGTACTTC. Its translation: CSVAPTETQYF. The variable domain in full, with the rest retrieved from reference TRBV29-1 and TRBJ2-5, is SAVISQKPSRDICQRGTSLTIQCQVDSQVTMMFWYRQQPGQSLTLIATANQGSEATYESGFVIDKFPISRPNLTFSTLTVSNMSPEDSSIYLCSVAPTETQYFGPGTRLLVL.

This clone turned up a few times. V and J are TRBV7-9 and TRBJ1-2, with 9 bases matching TRBD1. The CDR3 covers 15 residues. From germline, CDR1 is SEHNR and CDR2 FQNEAQ (reference sequence). Trimming cost V 5 bases and J 1 base; bases outside gene matches: 5. DNA of the CDR3: TGTGCCAGCAGCCAGGGACAGGGTATTAACTATGGCTACACCTTC. This sequence encodes CASSQGQGINYGYTF.

The DNA for the CDR3 is TGTGCCAGCAGTGGAGGACAGGGTACTGGGGAGACCCAGTACTTC. As protein: CASSGGQGTGETQYF. The V call is TRBV6-1, the J call TRBJ2-5, with 8 bases identical to TRBD1. This CDR3 has 15 amino acids. Germline values: CDR1 MNHNS, CDR2 SASEGT. The V gene end was trimmed by 4 bases and the J gene end by 5 bases; junction bases not matched to a gene: 9.

The V call is TRBV6-5, the J call TRBJ1-4, with TRBD1 as a possible D gene (6 bases). The CDR3 is 14 residues long. Germline assignment: CDR1 MNHEY and CDR2 SVGAGI. V lost 6 bases to trimming and J lost 8 bases, with 16 bases between them. The CDR3 protein is CASRKQGRREKLFF. The CDR3 DNA follows: TGTGCCAGCAGGAAACAGGGAAGAAGGGAAAAACTGTTTTTT.

CDR3 protein: CASRRPGQGKETQYF. CDR3 in DNA: TGTGCCAGCCGTCGACCGGGACAGGGAAAAGAGACCCAGTACTTC. The chain has TRBV2 and TRBJ2-5; TRBD1 matches at 9 bases. This CDR3 is 15 amino acids long. Germline loops: CDR1 SNHLY, CDR2 FYNNEI. The V gene end was trimmed by 8 bases and the J gene end by 3 bases; junction bases not matched to a gene: 10.

V and J are TRBV2 and TRBJ2-2, with D possibly being TRBD2 (7 bases). Trimming cost V 11 bases and J 6 bases, with 22 bases left between them. CDR1 is SNHLY and CDR2 is FYNNEI in the germline V gene. The CDR3 has 15 residues. The CDR3 loop reads CASLGAAGASGELFF. The CDR3 DNA reads TGTGCCTCCCTAGGGGCGGCGGGGGCTTCCGGGGAGCTGTTTTTT. The variable domain in full, completed from reference TRBV2 and TRBJ2-2, reads EPEVTQTPSHQVTQMGQEVILRCVPISNHLYFYWYRQILGQKVEFLVSFYNNEISEKSEIFDDQFSVERPDGSNFTLKIRSTKLEDSAMYFCASLGAAGASGELFFGEGSRLTVL.

CDR3 nucleotide sequence: TGTGCCAGTAATGCGCCCCACGAAAAACTGTTTTTT. It encodes CASNAPHEKLFF. The chain is built from TRBV19 and TRBJ1-4; D is unclear. Between the trimmed V and J ends, which lost 7 bases and 8 bases, there was a span of 11 bases. CDR1 LNHDA and CDR2 SQIVND come from the germline V gene (reference sequence). The CDR3 consists of 12 residues.

This chain joins TRBV6-5 and TRBJ1-1; D might be TRBD1 (5 bases). Germline values: CDR1 MNHEY, CDR2 SVGAGI. CDR3 length equals 12 residues. Trimming stripped 5 bases from V and 11 bases from J, with 15 bases between. The CDR3 nucleotides are TGTGCCAGCAGTACGGCAGGGCAGGATGCTTTCTTT. It yields the protein CASSTAGQDAFF.

Only one count was recorded for this clone. The V and J genes are TRBV4-1 and TRBJ2-7; 7 positions agree with TRBD1. Trimming took 1 base from V and 4 from J; bases not matched to a gene: 7. CDR3 length equals 15 residues. Germline V gives CDR1 MGHRA, CDR2 YSYEKL. The CDR3 here is CASSQVTGALYEQYF. In DNA form, the CDR3 reads TGCGCCAGCAGCCAAGTTACAGGGGCATTGTACGAGCAGTACTTC.

The chain employs TRBV2 and TRBJ2-5; 7 bases are shared with TRBD2. J was trimmed by 11 bases and V by 1 base; bases with no gene match: 1. The CDR3 has 11 amino acids. Germline values: CDR1 SNHLY, CDR2 FYNNEI. Written as DNA, the CDR3 is TGTGCCAGCAGTGAAGAACTAGCGCAGTACTTC. Its protein is CASSEELAQYF.

The V and J genes are TRBV11-2 and TRBJ2-2, with 7 positions matching TRBD1. The V gene end was trimmed by 6 bases and the J gene end by 4 bases; junction bases not matched to a gene: 5. CDR3 length: 14 residues. Germline assignment: CDR1 SGHAT and CDR2 FQNNGV. The CDR3 region is CASRPGQSTGELFF. The CDR3 bases are TGTGCCAGCAGGCCGGGACAGAGCACCGGGGAGCTGTTTTTT.

The chain employs TRBV10-2 and TRBJ1-3; D unclear. V lost 2 bases and J lost 0, with 8 bases in between. Looked up from germline, CDR1 is WSHSY and CDR2 is SAAADI. The CDR3 spans 15 residues. The CDR3 here is CASSESTYSGNTIYF. The CDR3 nucleotides read TGCGCCAGCAGTGAGAGCACCTACTCTGGAAACACCATATATTTT.

This clone appeared once. This chain connects TRBV10-3 to TRBJ1-2, with D uncertain. CDR1 ENHRY and CDR2 SYGVKD come from the germline V gene. The CDR3 contains 17 residues. V was shortened by 0 bases and J by 4 bases, with 18 bases between the two germline ends. CDR3 amino acids: CAISESRTGGDGYGYTF. The DNA for the CDR3 is TGTGCCATCAGTGAGTCGCGGACGGGCGGGGATGGCTATGGCTACACCTTC.

The chain links TRBV7-8 to TRBJ2-1; TRBD2 aligns across 14 bases. The V segment lost 5 bases and the J segment 8 bases; nucleotides outside the gene matches: 8. The germline V gene encodes CDR1 SGHVS and CDR2 FQNEAQ. This CDR3 comprises 16 residues. CDR3 in DNA: TGTGCCAGCAGCCTAACGACTAGCGGGAGGGCCGATGAGCAGTTCTTC. It translates to CASSLTTSGRADEQFF. Variable domain in full (rest from reference TRBV7-8 and TRBJ2-1): GAGVSQSPRYKVAKRGQDVALRCDPISGHVSLFWYQQALGQGPEFLTYFQNEAQLDKSGLPSDRFFAERPEGSVSTLKIQRTQQEDSAVYLCASSLTTSGRADEQFFGPGTRLTVL.

This sequence joins TRBV5-5 and TRBJ1-2; 7 nucleotides line up with TRBD1. Germline V gives CDR1 SGHKS, CDR2 YYEKEE (reference sequence). This CDR3 is built from 16 residues. Trimming took 4 bases from V and 8 from J; bases not matched to a gene: 17. The DNA for the CDR3 is TGTGCCAGCAGCCCAACGACAGGGATAAGTCCGGGGGGCTACACCTTC. It translates to CASSPTTGISPGGYTF.

The V gene is TRBV5-1, the J gene TRBJ1-2; TRBD1 is a possible D gene (6 bases). Germline assignment: CDR1 SGHRS and CDR2 YFSETQ. The CDR3 length is 14 residues. Trimming took 0 bases from V and 8 from J, leaving 14 bases between them. The CDR3 sequence: CASSLDTGYWGYTF. CDR3 bases: TGCGCCAGCAGCTTGGATACAGGGTACTGGGGCTACACCTTC.

The rearrangement uses TRBV6-1 and TRBJ1-5; TRBD1 matches at 8 bases. The CDR3 spans 16 residues. The germline V gene encodes CDR1 MNHNS and CDR2 SASEGT. Trimming cost V 1 base and J 4 bases; bases outside gene matches: 6. CDR3 sequence (DNA): TGTGCCAGCAGTGAAGTCGGAGGACAGGGTAATCAGCCCCAGCATTTT. Amino acid sequence: CASSEVGGQGNQPQHF.

The chain recombines TRBV30 with TRBJ2-3; TRBD1 agrees at 9 bases. The V gene's germline CDR1 is GTSNPN and CDR2 SVGIG (reference sequence). The CDR3 is 15 residues long. The junction had 12 bases not matched to a gene; V was cut back by 8 bases and J by 3 bases. The CDR3 loop reads CAGTGQGSLTDTQYF. As DNA, the CDR3 is TGTGCCGGTACAGGACAGGGGTCCCTTACAGATACGCAGTATTTT.

The V call is TRBV29-1, the J call TRBJ2-5, with D perhaps TRBD1 (8 bases). The CDR3 totals 13 residues. The V and J ends lost 7 bases and 5 bases respectively, with 17 bases between them. Germline-derived CDR1 and CDR2 are SQVTM and ANQGSEA. The CDR3 protein is CSAGQGGPETQYF. CDR3 nucleotide sequence: TGCAGCGCCGGACAGGGAGGGCCGGAGACCCAGTACTTC.

In its sample, this clone was seen a few times. The chain links TRBV29-1 to TRBJ1-6, with a possible D match to TRBD1 (5 bases). V lost 4 bases, J lost 5 bases, and 9 bases lay in between. This CDR3 contains 13 residues. Germline CDR1 reads SQVTM; CDR2 reads ANQGSEA. The CDR3 nucleotides read TGCAGCGTTGGGTGGGGGGATAATTCACCCCTCCACTTT. Translation: CSVGWGDNSPLHF.

The chain carries TRBV7-6 and TRBJ2-7; D perhaps matches TRBD2 (6 bases). The V gene's germline CDR1 is SGHVS and CDR2 FNYEAQ. The CDR3 loop spans 15 amino acids. The germline V and J ends were trimmed by 4 bases and 1 base, with 14 bases remaining between them. CDR3 sequence (DNA): TGTGCCAGCAGCTCTTCGGCGGGACCATCCTACGAGCAGTACTTC. Its protein product is CASSSSAGPSYEQYF.

This clone has a single count. The chain recombines TRBV5-1 with TRBJ2-3, with 12 bases identical to TRBD2. Germline CDR1 SGHRS, CDR2 YFSETQ. Trimming cost V 1 base and J 3 bases; bases outside gene matches: 6. The CDR3 totals 17 residues. The CDR3 spells CASSLTGLAGWTDTQYF. In DNA, the CDR3 is TGCGCCAGCAGCTTGACCGGACTAGCGGGGTGGACAGATACGCAGTATTTT.

The chain employs TRBV25-1 and TRBJ2-5; no clear D gene. Germline values: CDR1 MGHDK, CDR2 SYGVNS. Trimming removed 1 base from V and 7 bases from J, with 10 bases in between. CDR3 length: 13 residues. CDR3 in DNA: TGTGCCAGCAGTGAATTGACACCGTGGACCCAGTACTTC. Amino acid sequence: CASSELTPWTQYF.

This clone was detected once. The V and J genes are TRBV5-6 and TRBJ1-2, with 7 bases aligning to TRBD1. The CDR3 is 15 amino acids. Germline CDR1 SGHDT, CDR2 YYEEEE. The J segment lost 4 bases and the V segment lost 4 bases, leaving 10 bases of the junction unmatched. The CDR3 spells CASSLFRDRTYGYTF. For the CDR3, the DNA is TGTGCCAGCAGCCTATTCCGGGACAGAACCTATGGCTACACCTTC.

The J gene is TRBJ2-4, the V gene TRBV2, with TRBD1 matching over 7 bases. The ends lost 2 bases at V and 3 bases at J; junction bases unmatched: 4. Germline values: CDR1 SNHLY, CDR2 FYNNEI. The CDR3 covers 15 residues. CDR3 protein: CASSEPTGNKNIQYF. In DNA form, the CDR3 reads TGTGCCAGCAGTGAACCGACAGGGAACAAAAACATTCAGTACTTC.

The V gene is TRBV6-1, the J gene TRBJ1-2; D may be TRBD1 (5 bases). Trimming removed 5 bases from V and 3 bases from J, with 16 bases in between. Germline loops: CDR1 MNHNS, CDR2 SASEGT. There are 15 residues in the CDR3. The CDR3 DNA reads TGTGCCAGCAGTTTCCAGGGTCCCTCGGACTATGGCTACACCTTC. Its protein product is CASSFQGPSDYGYTF.

This chain connects TRBV6-5 to TRBJ2-2, with D maybe TRBD1 (6 bases). Trimming cost V 2 bases and J 5 bases, with 15 bases left between them. Germline lookup yields CDR1 MNHEY and CDR2 SVGAGI. The CDR3 spans 16 residues. The CDR3 DNA reads TGTGCCAGCAGTTACCTCTGGACAGCACAAACCGGGGAGCTGTTTTTT. Amino acids: CASSYLWTAQTGELFF.

This clone was observed a single time. The J gene is TRBJ2-1, the V gene TRBV6-4; maybe TRBD2 (5 bases). CDR3 size: 14 residues. CDR1 is MRHNA, CDR2 SNTAGT, per germline. Trimming left V 6 bases short and J 7 bases short, with 16 bases between. DNA of the CDR3: TGTGCCAGCAGCCTGGTGGCCGGGGATAATGAGCAGTTCTTC. This sequence encodes CASSLVAGDNEQFF.

The chain links TRBV28 to TRBJ1-2; D remains unclear. V lost 1 base and J 0 bases, leaving 3 bases between the germline ends. The CDR3 contains 13 residues. CDR1 and CDR2 (germline): MDHEN, SYDVKM. The CDR3 DNA reads TGTGCCAGCAGTTTATACACTAACTATGGCTACACCTTC. This codes for CASSLYTNYGYTF.

The chain links TRBV9 to TRBJ2-3; D is unclear. The germline CDR1 and CDR2 sequences are SGDLS and YYNGEE. CDR3 length: 14 amino acids. The V end was cut by 3 bases, the J end by 0 bases, with 8 bases between. CDR3 nucleotides: TGTGCCAGCAGCGAATTGACTAGCACAGATACGCAGTATTTT. Protein product: CASSELTSTDTQYF. Looking up the rest from reference TRBV9 and TRBJ2-3 gives the full variable domain: DSGVTQTPKHLITATGQRVTLRCSPRSGDLSVYWYQQSLDQGLQFLIQYYNGEERAKGNILERFSAQQFPDLHSELNLSSLELGDSALYFCASSELTSTDTQYFGPGTRLTVL.

CDR3 loop: CASSQGVAGNTIYF. The CDR3 region has the DNA TGTGCCAGCAGCCAAGGGGTAGCTGGAAACACCATATATTTT. V gene TRBV7-2 combines with J gene TRBJ1-3; D perhaps matches TRBD1 (5 bases). Germline values: CDR1 SGHTA, CDR2 FQGNSA. Trimming cost V 5 bases and J 2 bases, with 10 bases left between them. This CDR3 spans 14 amino acids. Combining the CDR3 with reference TRBV7-2 and TRBJ1-3 gives the whole variable domain GAGVSQSPSNKVTEKGKDVELRCDPISGHTALYWYRQSLGQGLEFLIYFQGNSAPDKSGLPSDRFSAERTGGSVSTLTIQRTQQEDSAVYLCASSQGVAGNTIYFGEGSWLTVV.